The clone carrying this T cell receptor (beta chain) was detected a few times. Its antigen is undetermined. The V segment lost 5 bases and the J segment 7 bases; nucleotides outside the gene matches: 10. Germline V gene sequence: CDR1 SGHTA, CDR2 FQGNSA. The CDR3 runs to 15 residues. The TCR beta CDR3 regions underwent amplification using RNA transcripts as the source. The HTBI set primed first-round TCR CDR3 RT-PCR. TCRdb ran MiXCR on the multiplex PCR reads and lists one entry per CDR3 protein. The table records around 540,000 distinct CDR3 sequences, about half of them present only once. The sample originates from a study of T cells in Graves' hyperthyroidism and ophthalmopathy. Study-level findings and limits: The model predicted ophthalmopathy a median approximately six months before onset. Most thyroid clonotypes with frequency above 0.001 were detected in blood.

Uncontrolled infection, other autoimmune disease, pregnancy or lactation barred patients from enrollment. The sequenced sample was peripheral blood or thyroid tissue (not recorded which). The genes are TRBV7-2 and TRBJ2-7; 11 nucleotides line up with TRBD1. The clonotype originates from a woman aged 18-29 years with Graves' hyperthyroidism. The CDR3 spells CASSQPGQGGEEQYF. CDR3 nucleotides: TGTGCCAGCAGCCAGCCGGGACAGGGGGGGGAAGAGCAGTACTTC.